This is a list of T cell receptor beta chains from one sample in a study of human T cells and chemical hapten exposure. TCRdb processed the RACE reads anew with MiXCR; each CDR3 protein has one entry. Altogether 270,000 or so distinct CDR3 sequences are present, around 7.3% being singletons, with the ten largest covering around 1.2%. Sequencing used whole blood, obtained in connection with sensitization to the hapten diphenylcyclopropenone (DPC). Every receptor here comes from a man aged 18 to 29 with alopecia areata. Some clones in this sample may be carry-over from other donors' samples. CDR3s include the opening cysteine and the closing phenylalanine or tryptophan. D genes are given only for firm matches. Size is stated for part of the rows, as once, few or many counts, or as a class when the clone is expanded.

j_call v_call d_call clone_size cdr3_aa cdr3_nt
TRBJ1-2 TRBV11-2 TRBD1 NA CASSPTGAHRGYGYTF TGTGCCAGCAGTCCAACAGGGGCCCACAGGGGCTATGGCTACACCTTC
TRBJ2-5 TRBV11-2 TRBD1 NA CASSLGTGSEETQYF TGTGCCAGCAGCTTGGGGACAGGGAGTGAAGAGACCCAGTACTTC
TRBJ1-1 TRBV7-9 NA NA CASRLDRLNTEAFF TGTGCCAGCAGACTTGACAGACTGAACACTGAAGCTTTCTTT
TRBJ2-2 TRBV2 TRBD1 NA CASSDMKVTGGPDGELFF TGTGCCAGCAGTGATATGAAGGTGACAGGGGGCCCTGATGGGGAGCTGTTTTTT
TRBJ2-7 TRBV20-1 TRBD2 few CSAQLTSGGYEQYF TGCAGTGCTCAGTTGACTAGCGGGGGATACGAGCAGTACTTC
TRBJ1-5 TRBV10-3 NA many CAISESQGVSNQPQHF TGTGCCATCAGTGAGTCCCAAGGAGTAAGCAATCAGCCCCAGCATTTT
TRBJ2-7 TRBV5-1 NA few CASSLAGNEQYF TGCGCCAGCAGCTTGGCCGGGAATGAGCAGTACTTC
TRBJ2-5 TRBV11-3 NA many CASSLSPAPGTQYF TGTGCCAGCAGCTTATCCCCTGCTCCGGGGACCCAGTACTTC
TRBJ2-3 TRBV6-2/TRBV6-3 NA many CASNEGNTDTQYF TGTGCCAGCAACGAGGGAAACACAGATACGCAGTATTTT
TRBJ2-3 TRBV6-1 NA NA CASSEEGGIDTQYF TGTGCCAGCAGTGAAGAAGGGGGAATAGATACGCAGTATTTT
TRBJ2-2 TRBV6-4 TRBD1 few CASSDKAGGHGELFF TGTGCCAGCAGTGACAAGGCAGGGGGCCACGGGGAGCTGTTTTTT
TRBJ2-1 TRBV12-5 NA few CASAPPRGSPGVNEQFF TGTGCTAGTGCACCTCCGAGGGGCAGCCCGGGAGTGAATGAGCAGTTCTTC
TRBJ1-3 TRBV4-3 NA NA CASSQVSGAYSGNTIYF TGCGCCAGCAGCCAAGTCTCCGGGGCTTACTCTGGAAACACCATATATTTT
TRBJ2-1 TRBV10-3 NA NA CAIKSTAVLNNEQFF TGTGCCATCAAAAGTACGGCGGTTTTGAACAATGAGCAGTTCTTC
TRBJ1-2 TRBV20-1 TRBD1 NA CSARAHGTGYGYTF TGCAGTGCTAGGGCCCATGGGACAGGCTATGGCTACACCTTC
TRBJ1-1 TRBV5-1 NA NA CASSLAGASNTEAFF TGCGCCAGCAGCTTGGCTGGTGCGTCGAACACTGAAGCTTTCTTT
TRBJ2-5 TRBV6-2/TRBV6-3 TRBD1 NA CASSPISSGQKETQYF TGTGCCAGCAGTCCCATCTCCTCGGGACAGAAAGAGACCCAGTACTTC
TRBJ2-1 TRBV7-8 TRBD1 NA CASSLENRDRGNEQFF TGTGCCAGCAGCTTAGAGAACCGGGACAGGGGAAATGAGCAGTTCTTC
TRBJ2-7 TRBV12-3/TRBV12-4 TRBD2 NA CASSRTPLAGVSEQYF TGTGCCAGCAGCCGGACCCCTCTAGCGGGGGTGAGCGAGCAGTACTTC
TRBJ2-2 TRBV11-2 NA few CASSFGARTETGELFF TGTGCCAGCAGCTTCGGGGCTAGGACAGAGACCGGGGAGCTGTTTTTT
TRBJ2-3 TRBV6-2/TRBV6-3 NA many CASRQGSTDTQYF TGTGCCAGCAGACAGGGTAGCACAGATACGCAGTATTTT
TRBJ2-1 TRBV27 TRBD2 NA CASSLRLAGNYNEQFF TGTGCCAGCAGTTTAAGACTAGCGGGGAACTACAATGAGCAGTTCTTC
TRBJ1-5 TRBV29-1 TRBD1 many CSVSGQGNQPQHF TGCAGCGTTTCTGGACAGGGGAATCAGCCCCAGCATTTT
TRBJ2-2 TRBV2 NA NA CASRKVPTGELFF TGTGCCAGCAGGAAAGTGCCCACCGGGGAGCTGTTTTTT
TRBJ1-4 TRBV5-1 NA once CASSFQGLATNEKLFF TGCGCCAGCAGCTTTCAGGGATTAGCAACTAATGAAAAACTGTTTTTT
TRBJ1-1 TRBV28 NA few CASSLRGRRLHTEAFF TGTGCCAGCAGTTTGCGGGGGAGACGGTTACACACTGAAGCTTTCTTT
TRBJ2-5 TRBV6-2/TRBV6-3 TRBD1 few CASSKRDRAQETQYF TGTGCCAGCAGTAAACGGGACAGGGCCCAAGAGACCCAGTACTTC
TRBJ2-7 TRBV6-1 NA NA CASSEWGGQAIAYEQYF TGTGCCAGCAGTGAATGGGGCGGGCAGGCTATCGCCTACGAGCAGTACTTC
TRBJ2-4 TRBV15 NA NA CATNGRGLAKNIQYF TGTGCCACCAATGGGCGGGGACTAGCCAAAAACATTCAGTACTTC
TRBJ1-1 TRBV29-1 NA many CSVRQTNTEAFF TGCAGCGTGAGACAGACGAACACTGAAGCTTTCTTT
TRBJ2-3 TRBV7-3 TRBD2 few CASSLNPPGLAYRTDTQYF TGTGCCAGCAGCTTAAATCCCCCCGGACTAGCGTACCGCACAGATACGCAGTATTTT
TRBJ1-2 TRBV10-3 NA NA CAISPQEGNGYTF TGTGCCATCAGTCCCCAGGAGGGGAATGGCTACACCTTC
TRBJ2-1 TRBV7-9 NA NA CASSLGSTRNSDEQFF TGTGCCAGCAGCTTAGGGTCCACTAGAAACTCCGATGAGCAGTTCTTC
TRBJ2-2 TRBV7-6 NA many CASSLSGNRASGTGELFF TGTGCCAGCAGCTTATCTGGGAACAGGGCCTCAGGGACCGGGGAGCTGTTTTTT
TRBJ1-1 TRBV29-1 NA few CSAYRVATEAFF TGCAGCGCATACAGGGTTGCCACTGAAGCTTTCTTT
TRBJ2-1 TRBV6-1 NA many CASSGGLNNEQFF TGTGCCAGCAGCGGGGGACTGAACAATGAGCAGTTCTTC
TRBJ1-6 TRBV4-3 NA few CASSQDEGPLHF TGCGCCAGCAGCCAAGATGAGGGACCCCTCCACTTT
TRBJ1-5 TRBV5-1 NA NA CASSLDVTGNQPQHF TGCGCCAGCAGCTTGGACGTGACAGGCAATCAGCCCCAGCATTTT
TRBJ1-1 TRBV25-1 NA few CATIQDSEAFF TGTGCCACTATCCAGGACAGTGAAGCTTTCTTT
TRBJ2-5 TRBV10-3 TRBD1 few CAISGTGEETQYF TGTGCCATCAGTGGGACAGGGGAAGAGACCCAGTACTTC
TRBJ2-2 TRBV4-3 NA NA CASSQDTGNPGELFF TGCGCCAGCAGCCAAGATACAGGCAATCCCGGGGAGCTGTTTTTT